The rows below give T cell receptor beta chains drawn from one sample of a study of blood T cell repertoires in COVID-19. The method was immunoSEQ multiplex PCR; TCRdb's version includes in-frame clones alone and lacks a portion of them. Here the sample spans a few hundred thousand clones, about 85% being singletons. Material for sequencing was peripheral blood. All receptors derive from a human donor with COVID-19, enrolled during active disease. The donor label of this sample is uncertain. CDR3s include the opening cysteine and the closing phenylalanine or tryptophan. The order of the fields is clone size, J gene, V gene, D gene, CDR3 DNA, CDR3 protein. A D gene is named only where the DNA matches it firmly. The size field is filled for only some rows; it gives once, few, many or a size class.

size: NA; J: TRBJ2-7; V: TRBV5-1; D: NA; DNA: TGCGCCAGCAGCGTCGACAGTTACGAGCAGTACTTC; CDR3: CASSVDSYEQYF
size: NA; J: TRBJ2-7; V: TRBV2; D: NA; DNA: TGTGCCAGCACGGGGAGGACATTGACCTACGAGCAGTACTTC; CDR3: CASTGRTLTYEQYF
size: NA; J: TRBJ1-2; V: TRBV6-5; D: NA; DNA: TGTGCCAGCAGTTACTCGGACAGCTATGGCTACACCTTC; CDR3: CASSYSDSYGYTF
size: NA; J: TRBJ1-4; V: TRBV5-8; D: NA; DNA: TGTGCCAGCAGCTTGTACCAGGGGCATAATGAAAAACTGTTTTTT; CDR3: CASSLYQGHNEKLFF
size: NA; J: TRBJ2-7; V: TRBV28; D: NA; DNA: TGTGCCAGCAGTTTGTTAGCCGATACCTACGAGCAGTACTTC; CDR3: CASSLLADTYEQYF
size: NA; J: TRBJ2-7; V: TRBV28; D: TRBD1; DNA: TGTGCCAGCAGAGGGGGCCCTATTTACGAGCAGTACTTC; CDR3: CASRGGPIYEQYF
size: NA; J: TRBJ2-2; V: TRBV29-1; D: TRBD1; DNA: TGCAGCGCCTCCACAGGGGTAAACACCGGGGAGCTGTTTTTT; CDR3: CSASTGVNTGELFF
size: NA; J: TRBJ2-1; V: TRBV27; D: TRBD2; DNA: TGTGCCAGCAGTTTACGAAGACTAGCGGGAGTTCATGAGCAGTTCTTC; CDR3: CASSLRRLAGVHEQFF
size: NA; J: TRBJ1-5; V: TRBV15; D: NA; DNA: TGTGCCACCAGCAAGGAGCTCAATCAGCCCCAGCATTTT; CDR3: CATSKELNQPQHF
size: NA; J: TRBJ2-1; V: TRBV7-9; D: TRBD2; DNA: TGTGCCAGCAGCCCCGGGACTAGATTCAATGAGCAGTTCTTC; CDR3: CASSPGTRFNEQFF
size: NA; J: TRBJ1-1; V: TRBV5-6; D: TRBD1; DNA: TGTGCCAGCAGCCCGACAGGGGGGCCGGACACTGAAGCTTTCTTT; CDR3: CASSPTGGPDTEAFF
size: NA; J: TRBJ2-3; V: TRBV6-1; D: NA; DNA: TGTGCCAGCAGTGACGGGAGACAGACCACGCAGTATTTT; CDR3: CASSDGRQTTQYF
size: few; J: TRBJ1-4; V: TRBV28; D: NA; DNA: TGTGCCAGCAGTTTCGGGGATAGGGCTAATGAAAAACTGTTTTTT; CDR3: CASSFGDRANEKLFF
size: few; J: TRBJ2-7; V: TRBV3-1/TRBV3-2; D: TRBD2; DNA: TGTGCCAGCAGCCAAGATTTGGATAGCGGGAGGGCCTGGGGTGAGCAGTACTTC; CDR3: CASSQDLDSGRAWGEQYF
size: NA; J: TRBJ1-5; V: TRBV5-4; D: NA; DNA: TGTGCCAGCAGCTTCGGAGGGTTCGGCAATCAGCCCCAGCATTTT; CDR3: CASSFGGFGNQPQHF
size: NA; J: TRBJ2-2; V: TRBV10-1; D: TRBD2; DNA: TGCGCCAGCAGTGAGGCTAGCGGGCACACCGGGGAGCTGTTTTTT; CDR3: CASSEASGHTGELFF
size: NA; J: TRBJ1-5; V: TRBV29-1; D: NA; DNA: TGCAGCGTTGGAGAAGGGTCAGGGCAGCCCCAGCATTTT; CDR3: CSVGEGSGQPQHF
size: NA; J: TRBJ2-5; V: TRBV11-3; D: NA; DNA: TGTGCCAGCAGCTTAGGGGGGACAATGCAAGAGACCCAGTACTTC; CDR3: CASSLGGTMQETQYF
size: NA; J: TRBJ1-1; V: TRBV2; D: TRBD1; DNA: TGTGCCAGCAGCCCCCTGGGACAGATGAACACTGAAGCTTTCTTT; CDR3: CASSPLGQMNTEAFF
size: NA; J: TRBJ2-5; V: TRBV10-3; D: NA; DNA: TGTGCCATCAGTGAATCCCGGACTAACGGAGAGACCCAGTACTTC; CDR3: CAISESRTNGETQYF
size: once; J: TRBJ2-2; V: TRBV5-5; D: NA; DNA: TGTGCCAGCAGCACAAACACCGGGGAGCTGTTTTTT; CDR3: CASSTNTGELFF
size: NA; J: TRBJ2-2; V: TRBV28; D: NA; DNA: TGTGCCAGCAGTTTATTTGGGCCCGGGAAAACCGGGGAGCTGTTTTTT; CDR3: CASSLFGPGKTGELFF
size: NA; J: TRBJ1-3; V: TRBV19; D: NA; DNA: TGTGCCAGTAGTATAAACCTGGGGGCGTCTGGAAACACCATATATTTT; CDR3: CASSINLGASGNTIYF
size: once; J: TRBJ2-1; V: TRBV3-1/TRBV3-2; D: TRBD2; DNA: TGTGCCAGCAGCCATAACCCGGGAGGTGGTGAGCAGTTCTTC; CDR3: CASSHNPGGGEQFF
size: NA; J: TRBJ2-1; V: TRBV12-3/TRBV12-4; D: NA; DNA: TGTGCCAGCAGTTTTCCCCGGGGGAATGAGCAGTTCTTC; CDR3: CASSFPRGNEQFF
size: NA; J: TRBJ2-5; V: TRBV28; D: TRBD2; DNA: TGTGCCAGCAGTTTATCACGGGGGGGTTTAGAGACCCAGTACTTC; CDR3: CASSLSRGGLETQYF
size: NA; J: TRBJ2-1; V: TRBV5-1; D: NA; DNA: TGCGCCAGCAGCTTGATTCCGGGAGTATTCAATGAGCAGTTCTTC; CDR3: CASSLIPGVFNEQFF
size: NA; J: TRBJ1-4; V: TRBV6-6; D: TRBD1; DNA: TGTGCCAGCAGTTATCGACAGGGGGACGAAAAACTGTTTTTT; CDR3: CASSYRQGDEKLFF
size: few; J: TRBJ2-7; V: TRBV5-4; D: TRBD1; DNA: TGTGCCAGCAGCTTGGGAGCGACAGGGGGACTTTACGAGCAGTACTTC; CDR3: CASSLGATGGLYEQYF
size: NA; J: TRBJ2-3; V: TRBV5-5; D: NA; DNA: TGTGCCAGCAGCTTCGAGGGTAGCACAGATACGCAGTATTTT; CDR3: CASSFEGSTDTQYF
size: NA; J: TRBJ2-7; V: TRBV7-2; D: TRBD2; DNA: TGTGCCAGCAGCCCAGGACTAGCGCCGAACTCCTACGAGCAGTACTTC; CDR3: CASSPGLAPNSYEQYF